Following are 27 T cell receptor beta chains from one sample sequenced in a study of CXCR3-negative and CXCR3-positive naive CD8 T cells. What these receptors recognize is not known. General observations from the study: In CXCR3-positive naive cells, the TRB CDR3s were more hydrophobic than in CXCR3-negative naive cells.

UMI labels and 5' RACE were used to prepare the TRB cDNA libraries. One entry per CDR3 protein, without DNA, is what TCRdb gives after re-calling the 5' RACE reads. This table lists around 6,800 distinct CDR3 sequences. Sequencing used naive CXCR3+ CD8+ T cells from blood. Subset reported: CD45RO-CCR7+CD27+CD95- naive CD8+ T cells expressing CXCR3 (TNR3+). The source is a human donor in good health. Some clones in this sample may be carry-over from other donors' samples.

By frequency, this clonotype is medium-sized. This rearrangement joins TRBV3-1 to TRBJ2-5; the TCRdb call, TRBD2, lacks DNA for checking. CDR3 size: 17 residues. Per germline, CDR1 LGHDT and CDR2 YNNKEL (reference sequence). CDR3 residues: CASSQEGPRQSQETQYF.

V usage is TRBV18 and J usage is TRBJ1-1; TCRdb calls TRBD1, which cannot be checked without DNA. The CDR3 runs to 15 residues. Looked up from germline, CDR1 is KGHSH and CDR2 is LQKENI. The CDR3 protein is CASSLGQGTNTEAFF.

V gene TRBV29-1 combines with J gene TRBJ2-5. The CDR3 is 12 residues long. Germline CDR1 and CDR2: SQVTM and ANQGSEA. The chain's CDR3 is CSVVHQGETQYF.

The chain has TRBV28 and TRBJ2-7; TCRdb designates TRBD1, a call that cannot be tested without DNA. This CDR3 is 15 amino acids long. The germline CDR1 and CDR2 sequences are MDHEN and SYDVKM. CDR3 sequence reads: CASSLLKTGSYEQYF. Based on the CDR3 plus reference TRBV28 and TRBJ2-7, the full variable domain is DVKVTQSSRYLVKRTGEKVFLECVQDMDHENMFWYRQDPGLGLRLIYFSYDVKMKEKGDIPEGYSVSREKKERFSLILESASTNQTSMYLCASSLLKTGSYEQYFGPGTRLTVT.

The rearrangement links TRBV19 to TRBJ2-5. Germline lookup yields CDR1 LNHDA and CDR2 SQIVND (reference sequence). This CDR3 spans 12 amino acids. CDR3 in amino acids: CATAGEPETQYF.

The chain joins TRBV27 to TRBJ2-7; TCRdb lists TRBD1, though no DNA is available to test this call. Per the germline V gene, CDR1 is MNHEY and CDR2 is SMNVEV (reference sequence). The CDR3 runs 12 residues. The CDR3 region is CASSSPLGEQYF.

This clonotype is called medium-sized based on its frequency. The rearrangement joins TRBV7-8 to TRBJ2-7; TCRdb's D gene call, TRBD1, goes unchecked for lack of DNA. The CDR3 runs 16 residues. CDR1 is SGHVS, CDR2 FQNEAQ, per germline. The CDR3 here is CASSLTREPAFDEQYF. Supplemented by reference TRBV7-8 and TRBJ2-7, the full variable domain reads GAGVSQSPRYKVAKRGQDVALRCDPISGHVSLFWYQQALGQGPEFLTYFQNEAQLDKSGLPSDRFFAERPEGSVSTLKIQRTQQEDSAVYLCASSLTREPAFDEQYFGPGTRLTVT.

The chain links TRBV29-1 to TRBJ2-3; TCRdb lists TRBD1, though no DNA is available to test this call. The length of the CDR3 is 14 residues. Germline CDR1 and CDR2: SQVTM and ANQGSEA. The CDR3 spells CSVAPGSSTDTQYF.

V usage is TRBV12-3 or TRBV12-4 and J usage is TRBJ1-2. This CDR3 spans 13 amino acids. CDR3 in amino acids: CASSLSEIYGYTF.

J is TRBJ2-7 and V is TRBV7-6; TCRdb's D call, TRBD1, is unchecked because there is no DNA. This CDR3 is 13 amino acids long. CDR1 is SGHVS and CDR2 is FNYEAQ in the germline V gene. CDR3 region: CASSAGPSYEQYF. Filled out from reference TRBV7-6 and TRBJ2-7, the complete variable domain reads GAGVSQSPRYKVTKRGQDVALRCDPISGHVSLYWYRQALGQGPEFLTYFNYEAQQDKSGLPNDRFSAERPEGSISTLTIQRTEQRDSAMYRCASSAGPSYEQYFGPGTRLTVT.

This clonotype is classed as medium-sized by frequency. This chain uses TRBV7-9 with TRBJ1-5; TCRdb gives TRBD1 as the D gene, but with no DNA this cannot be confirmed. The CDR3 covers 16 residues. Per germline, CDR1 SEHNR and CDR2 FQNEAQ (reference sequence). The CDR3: CASSSRDSRGNQPQHF.

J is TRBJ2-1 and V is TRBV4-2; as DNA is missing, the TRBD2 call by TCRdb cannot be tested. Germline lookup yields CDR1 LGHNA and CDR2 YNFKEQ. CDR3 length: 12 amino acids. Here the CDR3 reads CASSQGGGEQFF.

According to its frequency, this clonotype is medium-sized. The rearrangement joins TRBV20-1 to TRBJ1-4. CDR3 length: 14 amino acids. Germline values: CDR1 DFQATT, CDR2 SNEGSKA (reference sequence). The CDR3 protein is CSAPKVEAGEKLFF.

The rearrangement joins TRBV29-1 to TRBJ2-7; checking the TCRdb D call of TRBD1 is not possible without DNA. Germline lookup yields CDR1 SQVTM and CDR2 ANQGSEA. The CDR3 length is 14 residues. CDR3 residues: CSVALRDRGYEQYF.

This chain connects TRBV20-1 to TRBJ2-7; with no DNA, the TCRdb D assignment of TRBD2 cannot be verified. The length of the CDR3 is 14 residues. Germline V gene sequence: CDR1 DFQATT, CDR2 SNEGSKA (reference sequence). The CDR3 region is CSARGLAGGIEQYF.

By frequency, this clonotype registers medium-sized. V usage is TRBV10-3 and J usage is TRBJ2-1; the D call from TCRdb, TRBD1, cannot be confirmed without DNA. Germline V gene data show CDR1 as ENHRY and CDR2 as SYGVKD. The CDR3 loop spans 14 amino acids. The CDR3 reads CAISEGQGGDEQFF.

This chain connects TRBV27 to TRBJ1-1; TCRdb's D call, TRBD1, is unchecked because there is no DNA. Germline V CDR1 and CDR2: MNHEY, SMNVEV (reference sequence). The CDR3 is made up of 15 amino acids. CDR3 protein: CASSLSPGAVTEAFF.

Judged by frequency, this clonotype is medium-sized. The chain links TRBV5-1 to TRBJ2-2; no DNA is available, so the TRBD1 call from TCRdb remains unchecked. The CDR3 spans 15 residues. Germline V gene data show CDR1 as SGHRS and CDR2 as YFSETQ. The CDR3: CASTRAGANTGELFF.

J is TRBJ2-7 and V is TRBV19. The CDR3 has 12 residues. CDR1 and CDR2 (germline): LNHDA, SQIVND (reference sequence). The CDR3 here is CASPGPFYEQYF.

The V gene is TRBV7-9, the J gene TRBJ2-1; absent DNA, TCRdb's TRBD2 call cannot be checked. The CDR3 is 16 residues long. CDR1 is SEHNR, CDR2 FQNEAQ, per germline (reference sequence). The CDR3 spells CASSPPPSVDYNEQFF.

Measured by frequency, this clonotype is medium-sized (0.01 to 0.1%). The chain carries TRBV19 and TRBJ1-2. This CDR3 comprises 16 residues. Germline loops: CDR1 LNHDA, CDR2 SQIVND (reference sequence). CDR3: CASSTYGVDIHYGYTF. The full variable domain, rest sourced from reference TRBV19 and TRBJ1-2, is DGGITQSPKYLFRKEGQNVTLSCEQNLNHDAMYWYRQDPGQGLRLIYYSQIVNDFQKGDIAEGYSVSREKKESFPLTVTSAQKNPTAFYLCASSTYGVDIHYGYTFGSGTRLTVV.

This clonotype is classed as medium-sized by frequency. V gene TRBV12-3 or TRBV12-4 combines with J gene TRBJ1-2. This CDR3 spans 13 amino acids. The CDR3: CASSLGRLYGYTF.

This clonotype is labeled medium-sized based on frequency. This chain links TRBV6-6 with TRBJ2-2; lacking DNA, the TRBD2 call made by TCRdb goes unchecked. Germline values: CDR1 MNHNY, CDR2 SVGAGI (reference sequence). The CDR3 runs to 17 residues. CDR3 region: CASSYSLAGGPTGELFF.

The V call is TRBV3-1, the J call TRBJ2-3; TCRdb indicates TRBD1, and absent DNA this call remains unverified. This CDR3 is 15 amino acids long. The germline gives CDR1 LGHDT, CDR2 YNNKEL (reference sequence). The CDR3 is CASAGQGAIADTQYF.

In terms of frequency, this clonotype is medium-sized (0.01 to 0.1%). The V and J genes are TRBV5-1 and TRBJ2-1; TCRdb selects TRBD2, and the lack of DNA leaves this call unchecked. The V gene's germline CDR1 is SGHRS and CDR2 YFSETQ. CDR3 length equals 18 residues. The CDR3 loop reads CASSQTPGTPTSYNEQFF.

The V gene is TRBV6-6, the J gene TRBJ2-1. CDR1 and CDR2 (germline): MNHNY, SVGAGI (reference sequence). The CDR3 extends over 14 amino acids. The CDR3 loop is CASSYYLENNEQFF.

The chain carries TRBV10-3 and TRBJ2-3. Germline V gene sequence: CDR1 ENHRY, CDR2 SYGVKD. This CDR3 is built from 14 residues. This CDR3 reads CAILHGLDTDTQYF.